This T cell receptor beta chain is drawn from a study of blood T cell repertoires in COVID-19. This CDR3 spans 14 amino acids. Germline V gene lookup returns CDR1 SGHAT and CDR2 FQNNGV. Trimming left V 5 bases short and J 0 bases short, with 10 bases between. Generated by immunoSEQ multiplex PCR, the TCRdb table keeps only in-frame clones and is missing some. The top ten hold about 2% of the sample, which has about 280,000 clones, over 85% seen once. This TCR derives from a woman aged 60-75 years who had recovered from COVID-19. Sequenced material: PBMCs or T cells enriched from blood (not recorded which). V and J are TRBV11-2 and TRBJ1-2, with D unresolved. The CDR3 coding sequence is TGTGCCAGCAGCCTTGCCGGAGCTAACTATGGCTACACCTTC. This translates into CASSLAGANYGYTF.